Sequencing of this TCR beta chain was carried out in a study of radiotherapy plus CTLA-4 blockade in lung cancer. As for the study in general: Disease control was seen in 30% to 35% of patients, objective responses in about 18%.

Findings and caveats of the study: Early blood T cell clone dynamics reportedly forecast response best, with interferon-beta. The study found tumor-derived TCR clones expanded in blood after radiotherapy plus ipilimumab.

Germline V lookup: CDR1 SGHTA, CDR2 FQGNSA. The length of the CDR3 is 15 residues. Trimming shortened V by 5 bases and J by 6 bases, and 16 bases separated the two germline ends. Alongside CTLA-4 blockade with ipilimumab, patients with chemo-refractory metastatic non-small-cell lung cancer received focal radiation. Profiled with immunoSEQ multiplex PCR; TCRdb holds only in-frame clones, not every one. The sample includes about 90,000 clones, about 78% of them seen just once. Comment on this clone: The antigen remains undetermined.

The chain uses TRBV7-2 and TRBJ2-2; no definite D call. The sample was peripheral blood, taken from a patient treated with radiotherapy plus ipilimumab. The sequence came from a human donor with non-small cell lung cancer that progressed on radiotherapy plus ipilimumab. CDR3 DNA sequence: TGTGCCAGCAGCCAGGATTGGGTGGCAGCCGGGGAGCTGTTTTTT. It encodes CASSQDWVAAGELFF.